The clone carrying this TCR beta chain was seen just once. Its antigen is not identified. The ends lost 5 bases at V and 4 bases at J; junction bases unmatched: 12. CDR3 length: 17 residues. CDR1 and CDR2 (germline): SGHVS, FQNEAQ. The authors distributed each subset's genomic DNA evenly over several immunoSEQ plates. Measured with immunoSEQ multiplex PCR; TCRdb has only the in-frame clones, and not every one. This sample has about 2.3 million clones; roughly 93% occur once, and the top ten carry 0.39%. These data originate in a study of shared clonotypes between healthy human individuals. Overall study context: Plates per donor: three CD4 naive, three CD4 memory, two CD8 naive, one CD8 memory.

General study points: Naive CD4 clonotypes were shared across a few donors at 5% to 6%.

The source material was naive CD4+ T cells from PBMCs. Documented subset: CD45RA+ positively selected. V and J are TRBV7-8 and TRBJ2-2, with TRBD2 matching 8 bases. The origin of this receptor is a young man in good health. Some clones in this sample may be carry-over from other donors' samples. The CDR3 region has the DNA TGTGCCAGCAGCGGTGGGCCGGGAGGGCCGGGCACCGGGGAGCTGTTTTTT. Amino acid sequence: CASSGGPGGPGTGELFF. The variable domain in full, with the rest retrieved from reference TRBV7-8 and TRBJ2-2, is GAGVSQSPRYKVAKRGQDVALRCDPISGHVSLFWYQQALGQGPEFLTYFQNEAQLDKSGLPSDRFFAERPEGSVSTLKIQRTQQEDSAVYLCASSGGPGGPGTGELFFGEGSRLTVL.